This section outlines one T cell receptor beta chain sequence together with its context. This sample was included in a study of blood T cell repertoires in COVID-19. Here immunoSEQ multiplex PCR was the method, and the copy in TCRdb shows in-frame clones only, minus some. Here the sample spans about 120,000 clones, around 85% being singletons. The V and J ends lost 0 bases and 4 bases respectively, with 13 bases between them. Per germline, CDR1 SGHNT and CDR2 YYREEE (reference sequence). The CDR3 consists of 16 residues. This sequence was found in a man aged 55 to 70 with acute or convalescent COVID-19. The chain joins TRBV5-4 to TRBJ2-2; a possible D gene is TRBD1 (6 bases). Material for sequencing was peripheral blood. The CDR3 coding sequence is TGTGCCAGCAGCTTGGGCGGACAGTTGAGCACCGGGGAGCTGTTTTTT. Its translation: CASSLGGQLSTGELFF. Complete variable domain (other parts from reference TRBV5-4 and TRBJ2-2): ETGVTQSPTHLIKTRGQQVTLRCSSQSGHNTVSWYQQALGQGPQFIFQYYREEENGRGNFPPRFSGLQFPNYSSELNVNALELDDSALYLCASSLGGQLSTGELFFGEGSRLTVL.